These 10 T cell receptor beta chains came from one sample sequenced in a study of blood T cell repertoires in COVID-19. The data were produced by immunoSEQ multiplex PCR, yet TCRdb's version contains in-frame clones alone and is incomplete. The sample holds some 320,000 clones; more than 90% are singletons and the top ten take around 2.6%. Sequencing used PBMCs or T cells enriched from blood (not recorded which). These receptor sequences come from a man aged 60 to 69 who had recovered from COVID-19.

This clone was observed once. The chain combines TRBV7-2 with TRBJ1-6; 9 bases line up with TRBD1. There are 15 residues in the CDR3. Per germline, CDR1 SGHTA and CDR2 FQGNSA. V dropped 2 bases and J dropped 8; count of bases not matched to a gene: 4. The CDR3 coding sequence is TGTGCCAGCAGCTTAACGGGACAGGGATATTCACCCCTCCACTTT. It translates to CASSLTGQGYSPLHF.

V is TRBV27 and J is TRBJ2-7; D is perhaps TRBD1 (7 bases). The CDR3 is made up of 16 amino acids. Germline V gene sequence: CDR1 MNHEY, CDR2 SMNVEV (reference sequence). The germline V and J ends were trimmed by 5 bases and 9 bases, with 26 bases remaining between them. In DNA form, the CDR3 reads TGTGCCAGCAGTATTTCCCTTGCAGGGGGGAGAACGGGGCAGTACTTC. This encodes CASSISLAGGRTGQYF.

The rearrangement links TRBV2 to TRBJ1-5; maybe TRBD1 (5 bases). V gave up 5 bases and J gave up 4 bases, with 9 bases separating them. Per germline, CDR1 SNHLY and CDR2 FYNNEI. The CDR3 runs to 13 residues. This chain's CDR3 is CASSQGENQPQHF. The CDR3 nucleotides are TGTGCCAGCAGTCAGGGTGAGAATCAGCCCCAGCATTTT.

The chain employs TRBV12-5 and TRBJ1-5, with D unclear. The germline gives CDR1 LGHNT, CDR2 FRNRAP. The length of the CDR3 is 13 residues. V gave up 3 bases and J gave up 6 bases, with 9 bases separating them. In DNA form, the CDR3 reads TGTGCTAGTGGTTTCTTTTCCGGTCAGCCCCAGCATTTT. Protein product: CASGFFSGQPQHF.

In this sample, this clone turned up a few times. V is TRBV24-1 and J is TRBJ1-6; D gene unclear. Trimming removed 4 bases at V and 7 bases at J, with 16 bases between. This CDR3 region has 16 residues. In germline, CDR1 is KGHDR, CDR2 SFDVKD. The CDR3 loop reads CATSDRRGGSNSPLHF. The CDR3, as DNA: TGTGCCACCAGTGACCGTCGGGGAGGGAGCAATTCACCCCTCCACTTT.

The CDR3 reads CASSGTSGNLSYNEQFF. The CDR3 DNA is TGTGCCAGCAGCGGGACTAGCGGGAACCTCTCCTACAATGAGCAGTTCTTC. The chain carries TRBV7-9 and TRBJ2-1; 13 positions match TRBD2. Germline assignment: CDR1 SEHNR and CDR2 FQNEAQ (reference sequence). With V trimmed by 5 bases and J by 0 bases, 4 bases remained unmatched. The CDR3 runs 17 residues.

V is TRBV11-2 and J is TRBJ1-5; D is possibly TRBD1 (5 bases). Per the germline V gene, CDR1 is SGHAT and CDR2 is FQNNGV. This CDR3 is built from 14 residues. Deletions cut 5 bases from V and 8 bases from J, with 16 bases between. CDR3 amino acids: CASSPTAGGEPQHF. The CDR3 bases are TGTGCCAGCAGCCCAACGGCCGGGGGAGAGCCCCAGCATTTT.

The chain is built from TRBV7-8 and TRBJ2-7; D is possibly TRBD1 (6 bases). V lost 4 bases and J 3 bases, leaving 13 bases between the germline ends. Germline CDR1 and CDR2: SGHVS and FQNEAQ. This CDR3 is built from 14 residues. This chain's CDR3 is CASSWKGQHYEQYF. For the CDR3, the DNA is TGTGCCAGCAGCTGGAAAGGACAGCACTACGAGCAGTACTTC.

DNA for the CDR3: TGTGCCAGCTACGACAGGGGGTACACTGAAGCTTTCTTT. This gives the protein CASYDRGYTEAFF. V is TRBV28 and J is TRBJ1-1; 9 nucleotides match TRBD1. With 8 bases clipped from V and 3 bases from J, the junction kept 4 bases outside the gene matches. Looked up from germline, CDR1 is MDHEN and CDR2 is SYDVKM. The CDR3 totals 13 residues. The full variable domain, rest sourced from reference TRBV28 and TRBJ1-1, is DVKVTQSSRYLVKRTGEKVFLECVQDMDHENMFWYRQDPGLGLRLIYFSYDVKMKEKGDIPEGYSVSREKKERFSLILESASTNQTSMYLCASYDRGYTEAFFGQGTRLTVV.

The chain recombines TRBV6-5 with TRBJ2-7, with 8 nucleotides matching TRBD1. The CDR3 has 15 residues. The trim removed 7 bases at V and 5 bases at J, leaving 13 bases unmatched. Germline CDR1 is MNHEY and CDR2 is SVGAGI. The CDR3 DNA reads TGTGCCAGCACCCCAATGAGACAGGGGATCCACGAGCAGTACTTC. Its translation: CASTPMRQGIHEQYF.